The 20 T cell receptor beta chains below come from one sample, sequenced in a study of OX40 agonist ivuxolimab in advanced cancers. Assay used: immunoSEQ multiplex PCR; TCRdb lists only in-frame clones, some missing. The sample has about 66,000 clones, approximately 90% seen once. The sample consisted of CD4+ or CD8+ T cells sorted from blood, taken in a trial of the OX40 agonist ivuxolimab. The receptors here all came from an adult with an advanced solid tumor such as melanoma, head and neck, liver or kidney cancer.

The chain couples TRBV11-2 to TRBJ2-2, with D tentatively TRBD2 (6 bases). Looked up from germline, CDR1 is SGHAT and CDR2 is FQNNGV. CDR3 size: 13 residues. Trimming removed 5 bases at V and 6 bases at J, with 10 bases between. CDR3 loop: CASSPWRAGELFF. CDR3 DNA sequence: TGTGCCAGCAGCCCATGGAGGGCCGGGGAGCTGTTTTTT. Supplemented by reference TRBV11-2 and TRBJ2-2, the full variable domain reads EAGVAQSPRYKIIEKRQSVAFWCNPISGHATLYWYQQILGQGPKLLIQFQNNGVVDDSQLPKDRFSAERLKGVDSTLKIQPAKLEDSAVYLCASSPWRAGELFFGEGSRLTVL.

This chain connects TRBV5-1 to TRBJ2-2; D not resolved. Trimming shortened V by 4 bases and J by 4 bases, and 17 bases separated the two germline ends. This CDR3 contains 16 residues. CDR1 is SGHRS, CDR2 YFSETQ, per germline. For the CDR3, the DNA is TGCGCCAGCAGCGTAACGAGGTCGACCAGCACCGGGGAGCTGTTTTTT. Translation gives CASSVTRSTSTGELFF.

The rearrangement links TRBV6-5 to TRBJ2-7; D gene unclear. The V and J ends lost 6 bases and 1 base respectively, with 16 bases between them. Germline V gene data show CDR1 as MNHEY and CDR2 as SVGAGI. The CDR3 has 15 amino acids. The CDR3 protein is CASRTGFRGSYEQYF. For the CDR3, the DNA is TGTGCCAGCAGAACCGGGTTTCGAGGATCCTACGAGCAGTACTTC.

This sequence joins TRBV7-9 and TRBJ1-1; no reliable D call. CDR3 size: 13 residues. From germline, CDR1 is SEHNR and CDR2 FQNEAQ (reference sequence). Trimming shortened V by 1 base and J by 5 bases, and 8 bases separated the two germline ends. In DNA form, the CDR3 reads TGTGCCAGCAGCTTAGTTGATGGGACTGAAGCTTTCTTT. Translating gives CASSLVDGTEAFF. The full variable domain, in which reference TRBV7-9 and TRBJ1-1 provide the parts outside the CDR3, is DTGVSQNPRHKITKRGQNVTFRCDPISEHNRLYWYRQTLGQGPEFLTYFQNEAQLEKSRLLSDRFSAERPKGSFSTLEIQRTEQGDSAMYLCASSLVDGTEAFFGQGTRLTVV.

V and J are TRBV5-1 and TRBJ2-1, with TRBD2 matching over 7 bases. Germline CDR1 reads SGHRS; CDR2 reads YFSETQ. After removal of 0 bases from V and 5 bases from J, the junction contained 8 bases not matched to a gene. The CDR3 sequence is 16 residues long. The CDR3 loop is CASSLANWRGNNEQFF. Written as DNA, the CDR3 is TGCGCCAGCAGCTTGGCCAACTGGCGGGGGAACAATGAGCAGTTCTTC.

This chain connects TRBV6-5 to TRBJ1-1; the match to TRBD1 covers 7 bases. There are 14 residues in the CDR3. V was clipped by 6 bases and J by 1 base; unmatched bases: 5. CDR1 and CDR2 from the germline V gene are MNHEY and SVGAGI. This CDR3 is CASSSGQANTEAFF. CDR3 bases: TGTGCCAGCAGCTCCGGACAGGCGAACACTGAAGCTTTCTTT.

V gene TRBV5-5 combines with J gene TRBJ2-1; 7 nucleotides align to TRBD2. From germline, CDR1 is SGHKS and CDR2 YYEKEE (reference sequence). CDR3 length: 13 residues. Losses at the gene ends were 4 bases for V and 5 bases for J; bases not matched to a gene: 3. CDR3 coding DNA: TGTGCCAGCAGCCTGGGAGGGGACAATGAGCAGTTCTTC. Protein product: CASSLGGDNEQFF.

The chain uses TRBV7-2 and TRBJ1-6, with TRBD1 matching 7 bases. The CDR3 is 15 amino acids. V shed 6 bases, J shed 6 bases, and the junction held 8 bases outside the gene matches. Germline lookup yields CDR1 SGHTA and CDR2 FQGNSA. The CDR3 here is CASRPGTDPNSPLHF. In DNA form, the CDR3 reads TGTGCCAGCAGGCCCGGGACAGACCCTAATTCACCCCTCCACTTT.

The chain carries TRBV6-5 and TRBJ2-3, with D uncertain. V lost 10 bases and J lost 8, with 13 bases in between. This CDR3 is 11 amino acids long. Germline V gives CDR1 MNHEY, CDR2 SVGAGI. The CDR3 reads CATRVKGTQYF. DNA for the CDR3: TGTGCCACCCGGGTTAAAGGTACGCAGTATTTT.

This clone was observed a few times. V usage is TRBV6-4 and J usage is TRBJ1-6; weak D call: TRBD1 (5 bases). This CDR3 comprises 14 residues. Trimming shortened V by 6 bases and J by 9 bases, and 15 bases separated the two germline ends. Germline V lookup: CDR1 MRHNA, CDR2 SNTAGT. CDR3 protein: CASRGDGAGSPLHF. The DNA of the CDR3 is TGTGCCAGCAGGGGGGACGGTGCGGGTTCACCCCTCCACTTT.

The J gene is TRBJ1-4, the V gene TRBV29-1, with D uncertain. Trimming took off 6 bases at V and 4 bases at J, with 6 bases between the two ends. The CDR3 consists of 11 residues. Germline V CDR1 and CDR2: SQVTM, ANQGSEA. Here the CDR3 DNA reads TGCAGCGTGCGGCATAATGAAAAACTGTTTTTT. Residues: CSVRHNEKLFF.

The chain links TRBV18 to TRBJ2-6, with a tentative D call TRBD1 (5 bases). Germline loops: CDR1 KGHSH, CDR2 LQKENI. The V end lost 3 bases, the J end lost 4 bases, and 13 bases lay between the germline ends. The CDR3 covers 16 residues. The CDR3 region has the DNA TGTGCCAGCTCACCGTTCAAAGGGGAAGGGGCCAACGTCCTGACTTTC. This gives the protein CASSPFKGEGANVLTF.

CDR3 residues: CASSIRGVSNQPQHF. The CDR3 bases are TGTGCCAGTAGTATCCGGGGAGTTAGCAATCAGCCCCAGCATTTT. The chain uses TRBV19 and TRBJ1-5; no definite D call. V was shortened by 3 bases and J by 0 bases, with 9 bases between the two germline ends. The germline V gene has CDR1 LNHDA and CDR2 SQIVND (reference sequence). CDR3 length: 15 residues.

The chain uses TRBV18 and TRBJ1-1; D unclear. The CDR3 runs 13 residues. The germline V and J ends were trimmed by 2 bases and 4 bases, with 8 bases remaining between them. Germline values: CDR1 KGHSH, CDR2 LQKENI. DNA for the CDR3: TGTGCCAGCTCACCATCCCCGGGCACTGAAGCTTTCTTT. Protein sequence: CASSPSPGTEAFF.

This clone appeared once. This chain connects TRBV4-2 to TRBJ1-4; D remains unclear. V lost 4 bases to trimming and J lost 5 bases, with 11 bases between them. The CDR3 runs 14 residues. Germline V lookup: CDR1 LGHNA, CDR2 YNFKEQ. The CDR3 protein is CASSPGDGNEKLFF. In DNA, the CDR3 is TGTGCCAGCAGCCCCGGAGACGGGAATGAAAAACTGTTTTTT.

This chain connects TRBV7-2 to TRBJ1-1; no reliable D call. V was pared by 3 bases and J by 4 bases, with 12 bases between. Germline V gene data show CDR1 as SGHTA and CDR2 as FQGNSA. The CDR3 consists of 14 residues. CDR3 sequence: CASSLTGFGTEAFF. The CDR3 region has the DNA TGTGCCAGCAGCTTGACGGGCTTCGGCACTGAAGCTTTCTTT.

The CDR3 nucleotides are TGCAGCGTTGGGGCGGGATACGAGCAGTACTTC. It is translated as CSVGAGYEQYF. The chain joins TRBV29-1 to TRBJ2-7; tentatively, D is TRBD2 (6 bases). The CDR3 runs to 11 residues. V lost 4 bases, J lost 4 bases, and 8 bases lay in between. The germline CDR1 and CDR2 sequences are SQVTM and ANQGSEA.

This chain connects TRBV19 to TRBJ2-7; perhaps TRBD1 as D (6 bases). CDR1 is LNHDA and CDR2 is SQIVND in the germline V gene (reference sequence). V was pared by 7 bases and J by 2 bases, with 12 bases between. CDR3 length: 13 residues. The CDR3 is CASKGDTTYEQYF. Written as DNA, the CDR3 is TGTGCCAGTAAGGGGGACACCACCTACGAGCAGTACTTC.

V usage is TRBV6-5 and J usage is TRBJ2-7, with 9 bases identical to TRBD1. In germline, CDR1 is MNHEY, CDR2 SVGAGI. V was clipped by 2 bases and J by 6 bases; unmatched bases: 8. The CDR3 loop spans 15 amino acids. CDR3 residues: CASSYGGTGFGEQYF. The CDR3 nucleotides are TGTGCCAGCAGTTACGGTGGGACAGGGTTTGGCGAGCAGTACTTC.

Comment on this clone: In this CDR3 the conserved last residue, phenylalanine or tryptophan, is missing, so a read error is likely. The rearrangement uses TRBV7-3 and TRBJ1-1; no reliable D call. V gave up 9 bases and J gave up 6 bases, with 17 bases separating them. Germline CDR1 is SGHTA and CDR2 is FQGTGA. This CDR3 has 13 residues. CDR3 nucleotide sequence: TGTGCCAGTAGGACCGACGGGCGCTCTGAAGCTTTCCTT. This sequence encodes CASRTDGRSEAFL.